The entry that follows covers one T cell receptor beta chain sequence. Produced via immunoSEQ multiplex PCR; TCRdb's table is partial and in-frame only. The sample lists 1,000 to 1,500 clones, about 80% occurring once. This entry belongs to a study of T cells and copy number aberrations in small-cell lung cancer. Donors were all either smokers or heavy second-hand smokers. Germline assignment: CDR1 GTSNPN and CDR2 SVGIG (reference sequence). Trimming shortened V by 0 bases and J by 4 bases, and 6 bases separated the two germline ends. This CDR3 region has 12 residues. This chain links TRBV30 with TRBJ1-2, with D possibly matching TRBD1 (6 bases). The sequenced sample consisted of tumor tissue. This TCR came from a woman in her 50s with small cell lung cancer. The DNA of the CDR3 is TGTGCCTGGAGTGTGGACAGCTATGGCTACACCTTC. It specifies CAWSVDSYGYTF.